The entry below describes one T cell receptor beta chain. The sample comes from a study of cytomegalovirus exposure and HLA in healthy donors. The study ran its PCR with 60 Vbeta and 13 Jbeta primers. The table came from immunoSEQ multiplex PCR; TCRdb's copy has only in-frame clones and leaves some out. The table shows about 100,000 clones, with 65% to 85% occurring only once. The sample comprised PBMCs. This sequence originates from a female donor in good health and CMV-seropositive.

The CDR3 nucleotides are TGTGCCAGCAGCTCAACAGGGAGCTCCTACAATGAGCAGTTCTTC. Protein sequence: CASSSTGSSYNEQFF. This chain uses TRBV7-3 with TRBJ2-1; D is perhaps TRBD1 (6 bases). The germline V gene encodes CDR1 SGHTA and CDR2 FQGTGA. CDR3 length: 15 residues. Trimming cost V 4 bases and J 0 bases, with 10 bases left between them.